This T cell receptor beta chain was identified during a study of ipilimumab plus nivolumab after autologous stem cell transplantation. Patients received nivolumab 3 mg/kg at weeks 1, 4, 7, 10, then fortnightly to week 26. Sequencing used immunoSEQ multiplex PCR; TCRdb keeps in-frame clones, though not all of them. The table records around 3,500 clones, roughly nine tenths of them present only once. The clonotype comes from a male donor with multiple myeloma. The input for sequencing was PBMCs, taken in a trial of ipilimumab plus nivolumab as post-transplant consolidation.

This chain's CDR3 is CASSGGQGKQYF. The DNA of the CDR3 is TGTGCCAGCTCAGGGGGACAGGGGAAGCAGTATTTT. V and J are TRBV18 and TRBJ2-3, with 10 bases lining up with TRBD1. V trimming: 5 bases; J trimming: 11 bases; junction bases outside the gene matches: 4. The length of the CDR3 is 12 residues. CDR1 and CDR2 (germline): KGHSH, LQKENI.